The clone carrying this TCR beta chain was seen many times. Its antigen is still unknown. This sample was taken from a study of response to subunit inactivated influenza vaccine. Study-wide results and limits: With each seasonal influenza vaccination, the authors suggested, few new T cells are recruited.

V was cut by 2 bases and J by 5 bases, with 13 bases left in between. Per the germline V gene, CDR1 is SGHTA and CDR2 is FQGNSA. CDR3 size: 16 residues. TCRdb reanalysed the RT-PCR reads using MiXCR and keeps one entry per CDR3 protein. The sample comprises about 570,000 distinct CDR3 sequences, 12% of which are singletons, and around 9.6% rests with the top ten. The J gene is TRBJ1-6, the V gene TRBV7-2; D is undetermined. The starting material was PBMCs from blood, obtained on the day of vaccination. The source of this sequence is a man in his fifties or sixties who received an inactivated influenza vaccine. The CDR3 sequence is CASSLRGRVNNSPLHF. The CDR3 DNA reads TGTGCCAGCAGCTTAAGAGGACGGGTCAATAATTCACCCCTCCACTTT.